This T cell receptor (beta chain) was identified in a study of control samples from healthy donors and cancer patients. V was trimmed by 2 bases and J by 4 bases, leaving 11 bases between them. CDR1 MNHEY and CDR2 SVGAGI come from the germline V gene. The CDR3 has 14 amino acids. TCRdb's copy holds only in-frame clones and misses some; the assay was immunoSEQ multiplex PCR. The sample lists approximately 60,000 clones, 90% seen once, with 1.2% in the top ten. Material: PBMCs. The chain carries TRBV6-5 and TRBJ1-1, with a weak D call TRBD1 (6 bases). This sequence was found in a woman aged 45-59 years with colorectal cancer. The CDR3 is CASSYRQDGTEAFF. DNA for the CDR3: TGTGCCAGCAGTTACCGACAGGACGGCACTGAAGCTTTCTTT.